Listed here are 28 T cell receptor beta chains from one sample, sequenced in a study of blood T cells in healthy people across ages. Primed by a sample-barcoded 5' primer and a J-beta primer mix, a second PCR proceeded for about 7 to 11 cycles. One entry per CDR3 protein results from TCRdb running MiXCR on the 5' RACE reads. The repertoire holds roughly 1,700,000 distinct CDR3 sequences, 28% seen once, with roughly 8.2% in the top ten. Sequencing used blood. These receptors were obtained from a woman in her 30s in good health.

This clonotype appeared a few times. The chain recombines TRBV12-3 or TRBV12-4 with TRBJ1-4, with D hard to call. CDR3 length: 14 residues. V dropped 6 bases and J dropped 4 bases, with 12 bases sitting between them. CDR3 coding DNA: TGTGCCAGCAGGAGTCAAGGGAGTAATGAAAAACTGTTTTTT. This encodes CASRSQGSNEKLFF.

The rearrangement joins TRBV28 to TRBJ2-3, with 11 bases fitting TRBD2. Germline V gene data show CDR1 as MDHEN and CDR2 as SYDVKM. V shed 7 bases and J 8 bases; nucleotides not matched to a gene: 11. The CDR3 consists of 15 residues. The CDR3 loop reads CASISGTSGSRTQYF. The CDR3 DNA is TGTGCCAGCATTTCCGGGACTAGCGGCTCTCGTACGCAGTATTTT.

Ten or more counts support this clonotype. The gene calls are TRBV10-3 and TRBJ2-1; D gene unclear. The CDR3 covers 12 residues. V was cut by 2 bases and J by 5 bases, with 4 bases left in between. Germline CDR1 is ENHRY and CDR2 is SYGVKD. The CDR3 here is CAISEGDNEQFF. The CDR3 DNA follows: TGTGCCATCAGTGAGGGGGACAATGAGCAGTTCTTC.

This clonotype was picked up one time. The rearrangement links TRBV12-3 or TRBV12-4 to TRBJ2-1; tentatively, D is TRBD1 or TRBD2 (5 bases each). The CDR3 spans 13 residues. Trimming removed 1 base at V and 9 bases at J, with 10 bases between. CDR3 nucleotide sequence: TGTGCCAGCAGTTTAGGGGGGACCCTTGAGCAGTTCTTC. Encoded protein: CASSLGGTLEQFF.

This clonotype has just a few counts. The rearrangement links TRBV30 to TRBJ2-5; D unclear. Germline V gives CDR1 GTSNPN, CDR2 SVGIG (reference sequence). The CDR3 extends over 14 amino acids. Between the trimmed V and J ends, which lost 2 bases and 1 base, there was a span of 11 bases. The CDR3 DNA is TGTGCCTGGAGTTTAGGCGGAATCCAAGAGACCCAGTACTTC. As protein: CAWSLGGIQETQYF.

The rearrangement uses TRBV10-3 and TRBJ2-1, with 8 nucleotides matching TRBD1. This CDR3 spans 14 amino acids. J gave up 2 bases and V 6 bases, and 3 bases lay outside the gene matches. Germline V gene lookup returns CDR1 ENHRY and CDR2 SYGVKD. The CDR3 DNA reads as TGTGCCATCAGGGGACAGGAGACCTACAATGAGCAGTTCTTC. It translates to CAIRGQETYNEQFF.

The rearrangement joins TRBV29-1 to TRBJ2-7; D uncertain. The germline gives CDR1 SQVTM, CDR2 ANQGSEA. The germline V and J ends were trimmed by 6 bases and 1 base, with 13 bases remaining between them. The CDR3 has 13 amino acids. The CDR3 DNA is TGCAGCGTCACTTGCGGCGGTTCCTACGAGCAGTACTTC. This gives the protein CSVTCGGSYEQYF.

This chain uses TRBV5-1 with TRBJ2-3, with 8 bases aligning to TRBD1. This CDR3 is built from 17 residues. V gave up 4 bases and J gave up 4 bases; unmatched junction bases: 14. Germline CDR1 reads SGHRS; CDR2 reads YFSETQ. CDR3 sequence: CASSHNPDRAGADTQYF. The CDR3 DNA reads TGCGCCAGCAGCCACAATCCGGACAGGGCCGGGGCAGATACGCAGTATTTT.

J is TRBJ1-6 and V is TRBV18; TRBD1 is a possible D gene (6 bases). Looked up from germline, CDR1 is KGHSH and CDR2 is LQKENI. The CDR3 loop spans 14 amino acids. The V end was cut by 3 bases, the J end by 8 bases, with 11 bases between. CDR3 loop: CASSPQGSDSPLHF. CDR3 in DNA: TGTGCCAGCTCACCGCAGGGGAGCGATTCACCCCTCCACTTT.

In its sample, this clonotype was seen a few times. The chain is built from TRBV19 and TRBJ2-1; 7 bases align to TRBD2. The CDR3 is made up of 13 amino acids. J gave up 7 bases and V 10 bases, and 10 bases lay outside the gene matches. CDR1 and CDR2 from the germline V gene are LNHDA and SQIVND (reference sequence). The CDR3: CATRGVPGNEQFF. The CDR3 bases are TGTGCCACCCGGGGGGTCCCCGGTAATGAGCAGTTCTTC.

This clonotype was recorded at least ten times. The chain joins TRBV12-3 or TRBV12-4 to TRBJ2-1; 7 bases are shared with TRBD2. The ends lost 6 bases at V and 3 bases at J; junction bases unmatched: 8. This CDR3 spans 15 amino acids. Here the CDR3 reads CASSLGGSGYNEQFF. DNA of the CDR3: TGTGCCAGCAGCTTGGGCGGGAGTGGCTACAATGAGCAGTTCTTC.

V and J are TRBV30 and TRBJ1-2; the D is unclear. Germline V gives CDR1 GTSNPN, CDR2 SVGIG (reference sequence). This CDR3 has 12 residues. Trimming pared 8 bases from V and 5 bases from J, leaving 15 bases between. The CDR3 region is CAGKNFQYGYTF. Written as DNA, the CDR3 is TGTGCCGGAAAAAACTTTCAATATGGCTACACCTTC.

This clonotype came up many times. The J gene is TRBJ2-5, the V gene TRBV6-6; perhaps TRBD2 as D (6 bases). Trimming left V 7 bases short and J 4 bases short, with 16 bases between. Per germline, CDR1 MNHNY and CDR2 SVGAGI (reference sequence). CDR3 length: 14 residues. This CDR3 is CASNIGGRGETQYF. For the CDR3, the DNA is TGTGCCAGCAATATCGGAGGGAGAGGAGAGACCCAGTACTTC.

The chain uses TRBV10-3 and TRBJ2-1; 8 positions match TRBD1. J gave up 10 bases and V 5 bases, and 10 bases lay outside the gene matches. There are 14 residues in the CDR3. Germline V gives CDR1 ENHRY, CDR2 SYGVKD. DNA of the CDR3: TGTGCCATCAGTCCCGGGACAGGACACGACGAGCAGTTCTTC. It encodes CAISPGTGHDEQFF.

This clonotype was picked up one time. This chain uses TRBV6-1 with TRBJ2-3; D may be TRBD2 (6 bases). Germline values: CDR1 MNHNS, CDR2 SASEGT. Trimming shortened V by 2 bases and J by 2 bases, and 17 bases separated the two germline ends. This CDR3 has 17 residues. For the CDR3, the DNA is TGTGCCAGCAGTGAAAGGAGGGGCGGGACTCTCACAGATACGCAGTATTTT. The encoded protein is CASSERRGGTLTDTQYF.

Remarks on this clonotype: The junction departs from the called germline gene at one end, perhaps through a read error. This chain joins TRBV4-3 and TRBJ1-4; possibly TRBD1 for D (6 bases). The CDR3 loop spans 16 amino acids. Germline loops: CDR1 LGHNA, CDR2 YSLEER. DNA for the CDR3: TGCGCCGGCAGCCAAGCAGAAGACAGGCTTAATGAAAAACTGTTTTTT. It is translated as CAGSQAEDRLNEKLFF.

This clonotype has ten or more counts. The chain employs TRBV12-3 or TRBV12-4 and TRBJ2-7, with D uncertain. Deletions cut 8 bases from V and 1 base from J, with 12 bases between. The CDR3 consists of 13 residues. CDR3: CASVSAESYEQYF. The DNA for the CDR3 is TGTGCCAGCGTGTCGGCGGAATCCTACGAGCAGTACTTC.

This clonotype occurred many times. The chain carries TRBV12-3 or TRBV12-4 and TRBJ2-4; D ambiguous. Trimming stripped 3 bases from V and 0 bases from J, with 9 bases between. This CDR3 comprises 15 residues. Here the CDR3 reads CASSFPGIAKNIQYF. The CDR3 bases are TGTGCCAGCAGTTTCCCAGGAATAGCCAAAAACATTCAGTACTTC.

There are a few counts of this clonotype. This rearrangement joins TRBV5-5 to TRBJ2-7; 8 bases match TRBD2. V lost 4 bases to trimming and J lost 2 bases; unmatched junction nucleotides: 11. Germline values: CDR1 SGHKS, CDR2 YYEKEE (reference sequence). This CDR3 has 16 amino acids. In DNA, the CDR3 is TGTGCCAGCAGCCCGATCCCCACTAGCGGTCCCTACGAGCAGTACTTC. Translation gives CASSPIPTSGPYEQYF.

Details on this clonotype: Possible read error: a much larger clone is one base away. The chain employs TRBV6-4 and TRBJ2-5; 7 positions match TRBD2. The J call is doubtful: the DNA matches TRBJ2-1 better. This CDR3 contains 15 residues. Germline loops: CDR1 MRHNA, CDR2 SNTAGT. The CDR3 region has the DNA TGTGCCAGCAGTCCCCAAGCGGGATCACAAGAGACCCAGTTCTTC. Translating gives CASSPQAGSQETQFF.

V gene TRBV12-5 combines with J gene TRBJ1-4; 8 nucleotides match TRBD1. Per germline, CDR1 LGHNT and CDR2 FRNRAP. V was clipped by 0 bases and J by 6 bases; unmatched bases: 18. This CDR3 has 20 residues. CDR3 nucleotide sequence: TGTGCTAGTGGTTTGGTAGTCTGGCAGGGGGCGGCGACGGGGTATGAAAAACTGTTTTTT. Translating gives CASGLVVWQGAATGYEKLFF. Filled out from reference TRBV12-5 and TRBJ1-4, the complete variable domain reads DARVTQTPRHKVTEMGQEVTMRCQPILGHNTVFWYRQTMMQGLELLAYFRNRAPLDDSGMPKDRFSAEMPDATLATLKIQPSEPRDSAVYFCASGLVVWQGAATGYEKLFFGSGTQLSVL.

This clonotype was found many times. The V and J genes are TRBV12-3 or TRBV12-4 and TRBJ2-6; TRBD1 is a possible D gene (6 bases). The CDR3 runs to 15 residues. Trimming shortened V by 4 bases and J by 4 bases, and 11 bases separated the two germline ends. CDR3 sequence reads: CASSSTGPGANVLTF. The CDR3 DNA is TGTGCCAGCAGTTCTACAGGGCCGGGGGCCAACGTCCTGACTTTC.

A note on this clonotype: Compared with germline, one end of the junction differs, possibly owing to a read error. The rearrangement uses TRBV7-7 and TRBJ2-3; 12 nucleotides line up with TRBD2. Germline values: CDR1 SSHAT, CDR2 FNYEAQ (reference sequence). CDR3 length: 16 amino acids. DNA of the CDR3: TGTGCCAGCAGCTTACTAGCGGGGGGGCGTACAGAGACGCAGTATTTT. This translates into CASSLLAGGRTETQYF.

This chain links TRBV6-1 with TRBJ2-7, with 11 bases matching TRBD2. CDR3 size: 19 residues. V trimming: 4 bases; J trimming: 4 bases; junction bases outside the gene matches: 18. CDR1 and CDR2 from the germline V gene are MNHNS and SASEGT. This chain's CDR3 is CASSVVSGLAGGGLYEQYF. The CDR3 DNA sequence: TGTGCCAGCAGTGTCGTCAGTGGGCTAGCGGGAGGCGGTCTTTACGAGCAGTACTTC.

This clonotype has more than one count but fewer than ten. The V and J genes are TRBV7-2 and TRBJ1-4; D possibly corresponds to TRBD1 (6 bases). CDR1 is SGHTA, CDR2 FQGNSA, per germline. The CDR3 runs to 16 residues. The germline V and J ends were trimmed by 7 bases and 5 bases, with 20 bases remaining between them. The CDR3 region is CASTQLRGSLNEKLFF. The CDR3 region has the DNA TGTGCCAGCACCCAACTCAGGGGTAGTCTGAATGAAAAACTGTTTTTT. Supplemented by reference TRBV7-2 and TRBJ1-4, the full variable domain reads GAGVSQSPSNKVTEKGKDVELRCDPISGHTALYWYRQSLGQGLEFLIYFQGNSAPDKSGLPSDRFSAERTGGSVSTLTIQRTQQEDSAVYLCASTQLRGSLNEKLFFGSGTQLSVL.

J is TRBJ1-2 and V is TRBV5-1; TRBD1 might be the D (6 bases). Germline CDR1 is SGHRS and CDR2 is YFSETQ. Trimming stripped 4 bases from V and 4 bases from J, with 14 bases between. The CDR3 is 14 residues long. The CDR3 DNA follows: TGCGCCAGCAGCGAGGGGGGTGTGGGCTATGGCTACACCTTC. It codes for CASSEGGVGYGYTF.

The chain carries TRBV10-2 and TRBJ1-2, with D unresolved. The CDR3 is 14 amino acids. In germline, CDR1 is WSHSY, CDR2 SAAADI. Trimming took off 3 bases at V and 5 bases at J, with 13 bases between the two ends. CDR3 amino acids: CASSDGNSPYGYTF. In DNA form, the CDR3 reads TGCGCCAGCAGTGATGGCAACTCCCCTTATGGCTACACCTTC.

Only a few counts were recorded for this clonotype. The J gene is TRBJ2-1, the V gene TRBV30; D is unresolved. CDR3 length: 12 amino acids. Germline loops: CDR1 GTSNPN, CDR2 SVGIG (reference sequence). V lost 0 bases and J lost 7, with 7 bases in between. For the CDR3, the DNA is TGTGCCTGGAGTGTAGGTTTTAATGAGCAGTTCTTC. Encoded protein: CAWSVGFNEQFF.